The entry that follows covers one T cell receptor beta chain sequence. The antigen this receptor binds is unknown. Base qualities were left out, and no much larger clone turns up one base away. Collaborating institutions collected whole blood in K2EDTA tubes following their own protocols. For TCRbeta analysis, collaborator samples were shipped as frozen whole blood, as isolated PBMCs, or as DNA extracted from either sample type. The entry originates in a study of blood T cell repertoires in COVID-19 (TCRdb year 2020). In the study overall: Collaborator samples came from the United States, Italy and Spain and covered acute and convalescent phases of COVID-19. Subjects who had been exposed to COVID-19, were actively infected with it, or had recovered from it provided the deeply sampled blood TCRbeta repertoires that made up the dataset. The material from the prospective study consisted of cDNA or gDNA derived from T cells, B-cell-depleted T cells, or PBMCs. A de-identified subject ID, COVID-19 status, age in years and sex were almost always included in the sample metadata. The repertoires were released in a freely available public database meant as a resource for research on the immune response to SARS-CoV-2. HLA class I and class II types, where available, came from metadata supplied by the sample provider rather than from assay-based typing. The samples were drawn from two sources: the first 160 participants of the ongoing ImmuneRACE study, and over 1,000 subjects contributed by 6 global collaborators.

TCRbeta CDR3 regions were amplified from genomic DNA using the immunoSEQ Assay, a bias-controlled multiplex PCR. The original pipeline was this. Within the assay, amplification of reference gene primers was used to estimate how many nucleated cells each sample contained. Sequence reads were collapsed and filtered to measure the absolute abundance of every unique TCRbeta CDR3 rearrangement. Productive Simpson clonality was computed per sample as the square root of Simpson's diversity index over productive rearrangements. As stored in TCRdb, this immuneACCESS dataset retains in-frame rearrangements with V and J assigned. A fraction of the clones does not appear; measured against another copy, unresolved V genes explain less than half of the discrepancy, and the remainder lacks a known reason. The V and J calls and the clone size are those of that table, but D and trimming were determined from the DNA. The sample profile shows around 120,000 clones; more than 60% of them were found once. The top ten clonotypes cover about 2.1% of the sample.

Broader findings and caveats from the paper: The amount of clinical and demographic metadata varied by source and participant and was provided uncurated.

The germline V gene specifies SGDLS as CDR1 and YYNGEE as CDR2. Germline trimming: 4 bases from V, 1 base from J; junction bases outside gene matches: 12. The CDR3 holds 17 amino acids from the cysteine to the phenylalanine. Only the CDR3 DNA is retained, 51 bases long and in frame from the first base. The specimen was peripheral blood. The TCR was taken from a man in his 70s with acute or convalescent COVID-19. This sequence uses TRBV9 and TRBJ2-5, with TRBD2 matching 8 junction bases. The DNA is TGTGCCAGCAGCCTCCGCCCCACTAGCGGCCCCCAAGAGACCCAGTACTTC. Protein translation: CASSLRPTSGPQETQYF.